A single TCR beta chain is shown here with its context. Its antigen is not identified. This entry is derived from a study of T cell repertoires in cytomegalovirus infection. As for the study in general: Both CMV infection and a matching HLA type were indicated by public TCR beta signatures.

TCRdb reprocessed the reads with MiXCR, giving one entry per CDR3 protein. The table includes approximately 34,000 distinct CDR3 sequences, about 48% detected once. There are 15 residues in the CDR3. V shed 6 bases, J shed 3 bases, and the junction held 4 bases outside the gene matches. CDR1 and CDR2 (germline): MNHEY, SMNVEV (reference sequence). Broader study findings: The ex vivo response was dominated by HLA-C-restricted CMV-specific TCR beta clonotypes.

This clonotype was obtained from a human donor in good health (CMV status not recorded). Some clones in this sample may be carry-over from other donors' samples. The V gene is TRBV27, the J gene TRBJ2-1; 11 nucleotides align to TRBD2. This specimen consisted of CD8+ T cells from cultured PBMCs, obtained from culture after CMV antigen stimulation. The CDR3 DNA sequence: TGTGCCAGCAGGAAGACTAGCGGGGTCTACAATGAGCAGTTCTTC. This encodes CASRKTSGVYNEQFF.